Each of the 20 T cell receptor beta chains below was sequenced from the same sample in a study of T cells expressing NK-cell markers. TCRdb re-called the 5' RACE reads and gives one entry per CDR3 protein, without DNA. The listing records hundreds of thousands of distinct CDR3 sequences. Sequencing input: blood T cells: a sorted CD56 or NKG2C T cell subset, CD4+ or CD8+ T cells, or bulk PBMC T cells (not recorded which). These TCRs come from a man between 18 and 29 years old in good health.

The chain employs TRBV7-2 and TRBJ1-2; no DNA is available, so the TRBD1 call from TCRdb remains unchecked. Germline CDR1 and CDR2: SGHTA and FQGNSA. The CDR3 runs 15 residues. The CDR3 spells CASSLDRGQGYGYTF.

This sequence joins TRBV7-8 and TRBJ2-7. In germline, CDR1 is SGHVS, CDR2 FQNEAQ. The length of the CDR3 is 13 residues. The CDR3 is CASSRSPSYEQYF. The full variable domain, rest sourced from reference TRBV7-8 and TRBJ2-7, is GAGVSQSPRYKVAKRGQDVALRCDPISGHVSLFWYQQALGQGPEFLTYFQNEAQLDKSGLPSDRFFAERPEGSVSTLKIQRTQQEDSAVYLCASSRSPSYEQYFGPGTRLTVT.

The rearrangement uses TRBV2 and TRBJ2-1; TCRdb selects TRBD1, and the lack of DNA leaves this call unchecked. The CDR3 runs 14 residues. Germline V lookup: CDR1 SNHLY, CDR2 FYNNEI. CDR3: CASSSGTPGGEQFF.

The chain links TRBV5-8 to TRBJ1-3; TCRdb names TRBD1, which stays unverified in the absence of DNA. Germline values: CDR1 SGHTS, CDR2 YDEGEE. There are 16 residues in the CDR3. The CDR3 here is CASSRRQVNSGNTIYF.

V is TRBV7-3 and J is TRBJ2-3. The CDR3 contains 14 residues. CDR1 and CDR2 (germline): SGHTA, FQGTGA. CDR3 sequence: CASSSDVGTDTQYF.

V usage is TRBV12-3 or TRBV12-4 and J usage is TRBJ2-5. The CDR3 has 15 amino acids. CDR3 loop: CASSLSQGVQETQYF.

This chain joins TRBV12-3 or TRBV12-4 and TRBJ2-1; the TCRdb call, TRBD2, lacks DNA for checking. The CDR3 is 15 residues long. CDR3: CASSSGRATYNEQFF.

The rearrangement links TRBV6-1 to TRBJ2-2; TCRdb lists TRBD1, though no DNA is available to test this call. Germline assignment: CDR1 MNHNS and CDR2 SASEGT. The CDR3 covers 13 residues. CDR3: CASHRDITGELFF.

The chain couples TRBV6-2 or TRBV6-3 to TRBJ2-7; TCRdb indicates TRBD2, and absent DNA this call remains unverified. Germline V CDR1 and CDR2: MNHEY, SVGEGT. This CDR3 comprises 15 residues. The CDR3 loop is CASSLPSGYTYEQYF.

The chain combines TRBV4-3 with TRBJ2-2; TCRdb returns TRBD2, unconfirmable since there is no DNA. This CDR3 has 17 amino acids. Germline V lookup: CDR1 LGHNA, CDR2 YSLEER. The CDR3 spells CASSQDRLAGLPGELFF.

This chain joins TRBV12-3 or TRBV12-4 and TRBJ2-3; lacking DNA, the TRBD1 call made by TCRdb goes unchecked. The CDR3 sequence is 15 residues long. CDR3 amino acids: CAGGQGLSTTDTQYF.

The chain recombines TRBV4-1 with TRBJ2-4; the D call of TRBD2 rests on TCRdb alone, since no DNA is present to check it. The V gene's germline CDR1 is MGHRA and CDR2 YSYEKL. This CDR3 is built from 18 residues. The CDR3 protein is CASSQTGTSGRDKNIQYF.

The chain recombines TRBV29-1 with TRBJ1-2; TCRdb reports TRBD1, a call that lacks DNA to check it against. CDR1 SQVTM and CDR2 ANQGSEA come from the germline V gene. There are 11 residues in the CDR3. The CDR3 reads CSFWDGYGYTF.

The rearrangement links TRBV29-1 to TRBJ2-3; checking the TCRdb D call of TRBD2 is not possible without DNA. Germline loops: CDR1 SQVTM, CDR2 ANQGSEA. This CDR3 contains 14 residues. The CDR3: CSVVTSGITDTQYF.

The chain links TRBV9 to TRBJ2-2; checking the TCRdb D call of TRBD2 is not possible without DNA. Germline V CDR1 and CDR2: SGDLS, YYNGEE. The CDR3 totals 20 residues. The CDR3 here is CASSVGIASGRATNTGELFF.

The chain has TRBV15 and TRBJ2-4; the TCRdb D gene call, TRBD1, has no DNA to confirm it. The CDR3 has 16 residues. Germline V lookup: CDR1 LNHNV, CDR2 YYDKDF (reference sequence). The CDR3 sequence is CATSREGELDKNIQYF.

The chain couples TRBV5-1 to TRBJ2-7; the D gene TCRdb calls, TRBD1, cannot be checked with no DNA. Germline V gives CDR1 SGHRS, CDR2 YFSETQ. The CDR3 is 15 amino acids. This CDR3 reads CASSWEGQGVREQYF.

V and J are TRBV5-1 and TRBJ2-1; the D gene TCRdb calls, TRBD1, cannot be checked with no DNA. CDR3 length: 18 amino acids. CDR1 SGHRS and CDR2 YFSETQ come from the germline V gene. This CDR3 is CASSLPWDRGLIDNEQFF. The entire variable domain, with the rest obtained from reference TRBV5-1 and TRBJ2-1, is as follows: KAGVTQTPRYLIKTRGQQVTLSCSPISGHRSVSWYQQTPGQGLQFLFEYFSETQRNKGNFPGRFSGRQFSNSRSEMNVSTLELGDSALYLCASSLPWDRGLIDNEQFFGPGTRLTVL.

CDR3 residues: CASSSQGHYGYTF. This chain joins TRBV7-8 and TRBJ1-2; as DNA is missing, the TRBD1 call by TCRdb cannot be tested. The CDR3 runs 13 residues. Germline CDR1 reads SGHVS; CDR2 reads FQNEAQ.

The chain employs TRBV7-9 and TRBJ2-2; the TRBD1 assignment by TCRdb is unverifiable without DNA. The CDR3 sequence is 15 residues long. Germline V gene data show CDR1 as SEHNR and CDR2 as FQNEAQ (reference sequence). The CDR3 spells CASSLRDSNTGELFF.